This TCR beta chain was captured by sequencing in a study of blood T cell repertoires in COVID-19. Study-wide context: PBMCs, B-cell-depleted T cells, or T cells provided the cDNA or gDNA that made up the material.

Germline V gives CDR1 KGHSH, CDR2 LQKENI. J was trimmed by 6 bases and V by 3 bases; bases with no gene match: 5. The CDR3 runs 14 residues. The assay was immunoSEQ multiplex PCR, and TCRdb's table has in-frame clones only and misses some. The sample contains 30,000 to 35,000 clones, around 87% of which appear only once. This clonotype was obtained from a human donor in a cohort sampled during active COVID-19. This chain joins TRBV18 and TRBJ2-7; 10 bases are a match to TRBD1. Sequencing used peripheral blood. The CDR3 nucleotides are TGTGCCAGCTCACCCGGGGGACAGGGGCTCGAGCAGTACTTC. This translates into CASSPGGQGLEQYF.